This record looks at one T cell receptor (beta chain) sequence and its context. No antigen is known for it. Per-nucleotide qualities are absent, and no much larger clonotype sits a single base away. The data stem from a study of blood T cell repertoires in COVID-19 (dated by TCRdb to about 2020). Describing the broader study: Samples from collaborators originated in the United States, Italy and Spain and spanned both the acute and convalescent phases of COVID-19. The material from the prospective study consisted of cDNA or gDNA derived from T cells, B-cell-depleted T cells, or PBMCs. The dataset comprised deeply sampled blood TCRbeta repertoires from subjects exposed to, actively infected with, or recovered from COVID-19. The repertoires were made available in a free public database intended to serve as a resource for research on the immune response to SARS-CoV-2. The samples were drawn from two sources: the first 160 participants of the ongoing ImmuneRACE study, and 1,200 or so subjects contributed by 6 global collaborators. Sample metadata almost always included a de-identified subject ID, COVID-19 status, age in years and sex. Where available, HLA class I and class II types were taken from metadata supplied by the sample provider and were not determined by assay-based typing. Paper-wide results and their limitations: Clinical and demographic metadata were provided uncurated, with the amount varying by source and participant.

TCRbeta CDR3 regions were amplified from genomic DNA using the immunoSEQ Assay, a bias-controlled multiplex PCR. Concerning the study's data processing: Nucleated cell counts per sample were estimated from amplification of reference gene primers within the assay. To quantify the absolute abundance of each unique TCRbeta CDR3 rearrangement, sequence reads were collapsed and filtered. Productive Simpson clonality was computed per sample as the square root of Simpson's diversity index over productive rearrangements. The immuneACCESS repertoire file appears here via TCRdb, limited to in-frame rearrangements. These files lack a portion of the clones; in checked studies, under half of the deficit traces to unresolved V genes, and the cause of the others is not known. V and J calls and clone size are as listed in that table; D and trimming were resolved from the DNA. Across this sample there are around 230,000 clones, with approximately 86% seen only once. The ten largest clones take up 3% to 4% of the sample.

Enrolling through a virtual design, the prospective study's participants ranged in age from roughly 18 to 89 years and lived across 20 to 30 United States geographic areas. To assign participants to cohorts, the prospective study relied on clinical history that participants themselves reported in a screening survey and a study questionnaire. Each participant in the prospective study had whole blood, serum and a nasopharyngeal or oropharyngeal swab collected by mobile phlebotomists. Over an approximately 2-month period, participants in the prospective study had the option of providing additional blood draws and questionnaires. Blood samples from the prospective study were shipped frozen or at room temperature prior to DNA extraction. CDR3 length: 17 amino acids, cysteine to phenylalanine. Only the CDR3 part of the read is kept: 51 bases, read in frame from the first base. V is clipped by 5 bases and J by 1 base, and the sequence between their germline boundaries is 19 bases long. Via the germline V gene (reference sequence), CDR1 is PRHDT and CDR2 FYEKMQ.

Sequencing used PBMCs or T cells enriched from blood (not recorded which). The TCR was taken from a woman aged 40 to 50 with acute COVID-19. The chain couples TRBV13 to TRBJ2-3; a weak D assignment points to TRBD2 (6 bases agree). CDR3 reads: CASSRSVGQRGTDTQYF. The DNA is TGTGCCAGCAGCCGTTCGGTAGGGCAGCGGGGCACAGATACGCAGTATTTT. Beyond the CDR3, the reference TRBV13 and TRBJ2-3 genes provide the residues; the full variable domain reads: AAGVIQSPRHLIKEKRETATLKCYPIPRHDTVYWYQQGPGQDPQFLISFYEKMQSDKGSIPDRFSAQQFSDYHSELNMSSLELGDSALYFCASSRSVGQRGTDTQYFGPGTRLTVL.